The rows below give T cell receptor beta chains drawn from one sample of a study of post-analysis software for immune sequencing data. TCRdb independently ran MiXCR on the PCR reads; one entry per CDR3 protein. The sample contains about half a million distinct CDR3 sequences, around 34% of which appear only once. The sample comprised blood. Receptors originate from a girl aged 2 to 17 with multiple sclerosis. The CDR3 runs from the conserved cysteine through the conserved F or W. The order of the fields is clone size, J gene, D gene, V gene, CDR3 protein, CDR3 DNA. A D gene is named only where the DNA matches it firmly. Clone size, where shown, is once, few, many, or a class for clones that have expanded.

clone size: -
J gene: TRBJ2-1
D gene: -
V gene: TRBV10-3
CDR3 protein: CAASGSAADNEQFF
CDR3 DNA: TGTGCCGCGAGTGGCTCGGCGGCGGACAATGAGCAGTTCTTC

clone size: once
J gene: TRBJ2-2
D gene: -
V gene: TRBV9
CDR3 protein: CASSDRSGTGELFF
CDR3 DNA: TGTGCCAGCAGCGACCGGTCAGGCACCGGGGAGCTGTTTTTT

clone size: few
J gene: TRBJ2-2
D gene: -
V gene: TRBV20-1
CDR3 protein: CSAWRDTGELFF
CDR3 DNA: TGCAGTGCTTGGAGGGATACCGGGGAGCTGTTTTTT

clone size: -
J gene: TRBJ2-1
D gene: TRBD2
V gene: TRBV20-1
CDR3 protein: CSARVRGGDNEQFF
CDR3 DNA: TGCAGTGCTAGGGTCCGGGGGGGGGACAATGAGCAGTTCTTC

clone size: few
J gene: TRBJ1-2
D gene: TRBD1
V gene: TRBV20-1
CDR3 protein: CSAGGWDRGIYGYTF
CDR3 DNA: TGCAGTGCAGGAGGGTGGGACAGGGGAATCTATGGCTACACCTTC

clone size: -
J gene: TRBJ2-1
D gene: -
V gene: TRBV10-3
CDR3 protein: CVISDRGTARRVDEQFF
CDR3 DNA: TGTGTCATCAGTGATAGGGGGACGGCTCGGAGGGTGGATGAGCAGTTCTTC

clone size: -
J gene: TRBJ2-1
D gene: -
V gene: TRBV3-1
CDR3 protein: CASSLPIGTEQFF
CDR3 DNA: TGTGCCAGCAGCCTACCCATAGGGACTGAGCAGTTCTTC

clone size: few
J gene: TRBJ2-3
D gene: -
V gene: TRBV12-3/TRBV12-4
CDR3 protein: CASSLASSNTDTQYF
CDR3 DNA: TGTGCCAGCAGTTTAGCTAGCTCTAACACAGATACGCAGTATTTT

clone size: -
J gene: TRBJ1-4
D gene: -
V gene: TRBV29-1
CDR3 protein: CSVQGFGEKLFF
CDR3 DNA: TGCAGCGTTCAGGGCTTCGGGGAAAAACTGTTTTTT

clone size: -
J gene: TRBJ2-5
D gene: -
V gene: TRBV7-2
CDR3 protein: CASSFGGASETQYF
CDR3 DNA: TGTGCCAGCAGCTTTGGGGGGGCGAGCGAGACCCAGTACTTC

clone size: -
J gene: TRBJ2-7
D gene: -
V gene: TRBV9
CDR3 protein: CASSSRPATPTYEQYF
CDR3 DNA: TGTGCCAGCAGCTCCCGTCCGGCGACTCCGACCTACGAGCAGTACTTC

clone size: -
J gene: TRBJ1-6
D gene: -
V gene: TRBV25-1
CDR3 protein: CASSPGAKNSPLHF
CDR3 DNA: TGTGCCAGCAGTCCCGGGGCGAAGAATTCACCCCTCCACTTT

clone size: -
J gene: TRBJ1-6
D gene: -
V gene: TRBV27
CDR3 protein: CASSFLSENSPLHF
CDR3 DNA: TGTGCCAGCAGTTTCCTGTCGGAGAACTCACCCCTCCACTTT

clone size: -
J gene: TRBJ2-7
D gene: -
V gene: TRBV20-1
CDR3 protein: CSARLPYEQYF
CDR3 DNA: TGCAGTGCTAGACTACCCTACGAGCAGTACTTC

clone size: few
J gene: TRBJ2-3
D gene: TRBD1
V gene: TRBV3-1
CDR3 protein: CASSQLNSARTGAWVDTQYF
CDR3 DNA: TGTGCCAGCAGCCAATTAAATTCCGCAAGGACAGGGGCTTGGGTAGATACGCAGTATTTT

clone size: few
J gene: TRBJ2-5
D gene: TRBD2
V gene: TRBV7-9
CDR3 protein: CASSEPLTSGGETQYF
CDR3 DNA: TGTGCCAGCAGCGAGCCTCTGACTAGCGGGGGTGAGACCCAGTACTTC

clone size: few
J gene: TRBJ1-2
D gene: TRBD1
V gene: TRBV5-1
CDR3 protein: CASSTGQERNYGYTF
CDR3 DNA: TGCGCCAGCAGCACCGGACAGGAGAGGAACTATGGCTACACCTTC

clone size: -
J gene: TRBJ2-1
D gene: -
V gene: TRBV6-6
CDR3 protein: CASILGGPGADNEQFF
CDR3 DNA: TGTGCCAGCATCCTAGGGGGGCCCGGAGCTGACAATGAGCAGTTCTTC

clone size: few
J gene: TRBJ1-1
D gene: -
V gene: TRBV2
CDR3 protein: CASSVGENTEAFF
CDR3 DNA: TGTGCCAGCAGTGTGGGGGAGAACACTGAAGCTTTCTTT

clone size: -
J gene: TRBJ1-2
D gene: -
V gene: TRBV4-2
CDR3 protein: CASSQGGRNYGYTF
CDR3 DNA: TGTGCCAGCAGCCAAGGGGGGCGTAACTATGGCTACACCTTC